This note documents a single T cell receptor beta chain sequence. TCRdb reanalysed the RT-PCR reads using MiXCR and keeps one entry per CDR3 protein. Altogether 37,000 or so distinct CDR3 sequences are present, under 35% being singletons, with the ten largest covering 60% to 80%. The data were taken from a study of patients and donors after allogeneic stem cell transplantation. CDR1 MNHEY and CDR2 SMNVEV come from the germline V gene (reference sequence). V was clipped by 2 bases and J by 4 bases; unmatched bases: 9. The CDR3 has 16 residues. V and J are TRBV27 and TRBJ1-2; 8 bases line up with TRBD1. Sequencing was performed on blood, either unsorted or a sorted T cell fraction (not recorded which). This clonotype was obtained from a human donor who was either an allogeneic HSCT recipient or a stem cell or donor lymphocyte infusion donor (not recorded which). It is not recorded whose cells these are; they may come from a transplant donor. The CDR3 sequence: CASSLVGQGGGYGYTF. DNA of the CDR3: TGTGCCAGCAGTTTAGTAGGACAGGGTGGAGGCTATGGCTACACCTTC.